A selection of T cell receptor beta chains follows, all from one sample in a study of OX40 agonist ivuxolimab in advanced cancers. Sequencing used immunoSEQ multiplex PCR; TCRdb keeps in-frame clones, though not all of them. The sample yields fewer than 90,000 clones, roughly 91% seen once. The source was CD4+ or CD8+ T cells sorted from blood, collected in a trial of the OX40 agonist ivuxolimab. All receptors come from an adult with an advanced solid tumor such as melanoma, head and neck, liver or kidney cancer. Each CDR3 is given with its conserved first and last residue. A D gene is named only where the DNA matches it firmly. Expanded clones are given a class, and other clones once, few, many or no size at all.

d_gene,abundance,v_gene,j_gene,CDR3nt,CDR3aa
-,-,TRBV15,TRBJ2-3,TGTGCCACCAGACCCTTATGGGGGGCTGGGTCTGATACGCAGTATTTT,CATRPLWGAGSDTQYF
-,-,TRBV5-6,TRBJ1-1,TGTGCCAGCAGCCCGACAGGGAACACTGAAGCTTTCTTT,CASSPTGNTEAFF
TRBD2,-,TRBV4-2,TRBJ2-4,TGTGCCAGCAGCCAAACCAGCGGGAGTACCAAAAACATTCAGTACTTC,CASSQTSGSTKNIQYF
TRBD1,few,TRBV6-1,TRBJ1-1,TGTGCCAGCAGTTCCCAGGGGGTGAACACTGAAGCTTTCTTT,CASSSQGVNTEAFF
TRBD2,-,TRBV7-2,TRBJ2-1,TGTGCCAGCAGCTTAGCCATACCACTAGCGGTCCCCTACAATGAGCAGTTCTTC,CASSLAIPLAVPYNEQFF
-,-,TRBV4-2,TRBJ2-4,TGTGCCAGCAGCCAAGATATCGGGCCCCAGTACTTC,CASSQDIGPQYF
-,-,TRBV11-1,TRBJ2-3,TGTGCCAGCAGTCGCCAGGTGGCAGATACGCAGTATTTT,CASSRQVADTQYF
TRBD1,-,TRBV14,TRBJ1-1,TGTGCCAGCAGCCACCCGACAGGGGCAGCTTTCTTT,CASSHPTGAAFF
-,-,TRBV15,TRBJ2-2,TGTGCCACCAGCAGAGGGGGGTCGAACACCGGGGAGCTGTTTTTT,CATSRGGSNTGELFF
-,-,TRBV12-5,TRBJ2-7,TGTGCTAGTGGCTCACAGGGTTACAACGGCGAGCAGTACTTC,CASGSQGYNGEQYF
-,once,TRBV5-1,TRBJ1-5,TGCGCCAGCAGCTTATCAGGGGAGGGTCAGAATCAGCCCCAGCATTTT,CASSLSGEGQNQPQHF
TRBD1,-,TRBV28,TRBJ1-1,TGTGCCAGCAGTTTGCAGGGGGCGCCCACTGAAGCTTTCTTT,CASSLQGAPTEAFF
-,once,TRBV5-5,TRBJ1-3,TGTGCCAGCAGTCCCGACCCACTCTTCCCTGGAAACACCATATATTTT,CASSPDPLFPGNTIYF
-,-,TRBV7-8,TRBJ1-1,TGTGCCAGCAGCTTACGCTCCAAGGCGGGAACCCTGAACACTGAAGCTTTCTTT,CASSLRSKAGTLNTEAFF
-,-,TRBV6-5,TRBJ1-1,TGTGCCAGCTTCTCAGTTGGGACTGAAGCTCTCTTT,CASFSVGTEALF
-,-,TRBV4-2,TRBJ2-1,TGTGCCAGCAGCCAAGTCGGAGCAGGCAATGAGCAGTTCTTC,CASSQVGAGNEQFF
TRBD1,-,TRBV5-4,TRBJ2-3,TGTGCCAGCAGACCTGGGACAGGGGACACAGATACGCAGTATTTT,CASRPGTGDTDTQYF
TRBD2,-,TRBV4-3,TRBJ2-1,TGCGCCAGCAGCCGCCGAACTAGCGATGTATCCTACAATGAGCAGTTCTTC,CASSRRTSDVSYNEQFF
TRBD2,-,TRBV5-1,TRBJ2-7,TGCGCCAGCAGCTCCGCGGGGGGGGGCACTAGCGGCGCCTACGAGCAGTACTTC,CASSSAGGGTSGAYEQYF
TRBD1,-,TRBV28,TRBJ2-1,TGTGCCAGCAGTTTGGGGGACAGGGTCAATGAGCAGTTCTTC,CASSLGDRVNEQFF
TRBD2,-,TRBV10-2,TRBJ2-3,TGCGCCAGCACCCCGAGGGGTCTAGCGGGCACAGATACGCAGTATTTT,CASTPRGLAGTDTQYF
TRBD1,few,TRBV6-6,TRBJ1-2,TGTGCCAGCAGCACAGGGGATCGGGGCTACACCTTC,CASSTGDRGYTF
-,-,TRBV6-1,TRBJ1-5,TGTGCCAGCAGTGGAACAGCACCGTATAGCAATCAGCCCCAGCATTTT,CASSGTAPYSNQPQHF
-,few,TRBV5-4,TRBJ1-2,TGTGCCAGCAGCCAATTTACAGGGACGTCGGCTCATGGCTACACCTTC,CASSQFTGTSAHGYTF
TRBD2,-,TRBV19,TRBJ2-6,TGTGCCAGTAGTTTAGGGACTAGCGGGAGATACGGTGGGGCCAACGTCCTGACTTTC,CASSLGTSGRYGGANVLTF
-,-,TRBV19,TRBJ2-7,TGTGCCAGTAGTATAGTAGCGGGACAGTCCTACGAGCAGTACTTC,CASSIVAGQSYEQYF
-,-,TRBV6-1,TRBJ2-7,TGTGCCAGCAGCGCCTACGAGCAGTACTTC,CASSAYEQYF
TRBD1,once,TRBV7-9,TRBJ2-1,TGTGCCAGCAGCTCAACTAGGGGGACAGGGAGGGATGAGCAGTTCTTC,CASSSTRGTGRDEQFF
-,-,TRBV5-1,TRBJ1-2,TGCGCCAGCAGCTTCGGGGCGGATTATGGCTACACCTTC,CASSFGADYGYTF
TRBD1,few,TRBV5-6,TRBJ2-5,TGTGCCAGCAGCACGGCGACAGGGTCGGAGACCCAGTACTTC,CASSTATGSETQYF
-,-,TRBV11-2,TRBJ2-5,TGTGCCAGCAGCGTGCAAGTGGAGACCCAGTACTTC,CASSVQVETQYF
-,-,TRBV2,TRBJ1-1,TGTGCCACCGTACTCCGGCCACCGGACACTGAAGCTTTCTTT,CATVLRPPDTEAFF
-,-,TRBV6-4,TRBJ1-2,TGTGCCAGCAGTGACACCTGGGGGATCGATGGCTACACCTTC,CASSDTWGIDGYTF
TRBD1,few,TRBV2,TRBJ2-3,TGTGCCAGCAGCCGGGACAGGAGCACAGATACGCAGTATTTT,CASSRDRSTDTQYF
TRBD1,-,TRBV25-1,TRBJ2-1,TGTGCCAGCAGTGACCTCGGACAGGGAGGGCAGTTCTTC,CASSDLGQGGQFF
-,-,TRBV7-3,TRBJ1-3,TGTGCCAGCAGCTTAGGCGTTGGAAACACCATATATTTT,CASSLGVGNTIYF
TRBD2,-,TRBV10-3,TRBJ2-1,TGTGCCATCATGGGGACTAGCGGAGCCTCCTACAATGAGCAGTTCTTC,CAIMGTSGASYNEQFF
TRBD1,-,TRBV28,TRBJ1-2,TGTGCCAGCATTAAGCCCCTCCCTAGGGACAGGGGGCGAAACTATGGCTACACCTTC,CASIKPLPRDRGRNYGYTF
-,-,TRBV28,TRBJ2-2,TGTGCCAGCACCCTTGGCGGAGCGAACACCGGGGAGCTGTTTTTT,CASTLGGANTGELFF
TRBD1,-,TRBV28,TRBJ2-7,TGTGCCAGCAGTTTTCGACAGGGGGCCTACGAGCAGTACTTC,CASSFRQGAYEQYF
-,-,TRBV19,TRBJ1-4,TGTGCCAGTAGAACACAGGCAACTAATGAAAAACTGTTTTTT,CASRTQATNEKLFF
-,-,TRBV19,TRBJ2-6,TGTGCTGGGAGTACTGGGGCCAACGTCCTGACTTTC,CAGSTGANVLTF
-,-,TRBV28,TRBJ1-2,TGTGCCACTTCTACGGGGCAGCTCCGTCCTCATTATGGCTACACCTTC,CATSTGQLRPHYGYTF
-,-,TRBV5-1,TRBJ2-3,TGCGCCAGCAGCTTGGCCCCCCACACAGATACGCAGTATTTT,CASSLAPHTDTQYF
TRBD2,-,TRBV6-6,TRBJ2-1,TGTGCCAGCAGTCTCAGCGGGAGAGATGAGCAGTTCTTC,CASSLSGRDEQFF
-,-,TRBV5-1,TRBJ2-3,TGCGCCAGCAGCTTGTCCGGGGACGGGGAAGCAGATACGCAGTATTTT,CASSLSGDGEADTQYF
-,-,TRBV28,TRBJ1-4,TGTGCCAGCAGTTCACAGGGCGGGCCGAAGAATGAAAAACTGTTTTTT,CASSSQGGPKNEKLFF
-,-,TRBV7-4,TRBJ2-6,TGTGCCAGCAGTAACGACGTTGGGGGGGCCAACGTCCTGACTTTC,CASSNDVGGANVLTF
-,once,TRBV18,TRBJ2-1,TGTGCCAGCTCATATAGCGGAGGGGGTGGTGAGCAGTTCTTC,CASSYSGGGGEQFF